The text below deals with one T cell receptor beta chain. Its antigen is unidentified. The PCR was carried out with 60 Vbeta primers and 13 Jbeta primers. In the original analysis: Later, an analysis found about 80 million unique TCR beta chains, and around 12 million of these were shared. Data came from immunoSEQ multiplex PCR; TCRdb stores just in-frame clones and leaves some out. That table furnishes V, J and clone size, whereas the DNA furnished D and trimming. The profile shows roughly 220,000 clones, about 82% of them singletons. The sample is drawn from a study of cytomegalovirus exposure and HLA in healthy donors. Study-level points and caveats: A later look showed TCR association rates differing by HLA locus, highest for DRB1 and lowest for HLA-C. According to the study, roughly 160 TCR beta chains were cytomegalovirus-associated.

Per germline, CDR1 SGHAT and CDR2 FQDESV (reference sequence). V lost 7 bases, J lost 4 bases, and 11 bases lay in between. The CDR3 has 14 residues. What was sequenced was PBMCs. This sequence originates from a man aged 25 to 45 in good health and CMV-seronegative. The J gene is TRBJ2-6, the V gene TRBV11-1; no firm D call. DNA for the CDR3: TGTGCCAGCACAGTCCAGACAGGGGCCAACGTCCTGACTTTC. It specifies CASTVQTGANVLTF.